The source of this TCR beta chain is a study of T cells after yellow fever vaccination. Study results and limitations: From the bulk population, abundant clonotypes could contaminate and appear within FACS-sorted repertoires.

Concerning this clonotype: Its antigen remains unknown.

The V end lost 3 bases, the J end lost 4 bases, and 21 bases lay between the germline ends. Germline assignment: CDR1 DFQATT and CDR2 SNEGSKA (reference sequence). The CDR3 contains 16 residues. TCRdb passed the 5' RACE reads through MiXCR, listing each CDR3 protein once. The sample contains more than 300,000 distinct CDR3 sequences, around 10% of which appear only once. The gene calls are TRBV20-1 and TRBJ1-2; a weak D match, TRBD1 (5 bases). The sample consisted of CD4+ T cells sorted from PBMCs, taken 45 days after the yellow fever booster vaccination. The receptor's source is a man between 18 and 35 years old who received the YFV17D yellow fever vaccine. The DNA of the CDR3 is TGCAGTGCTAGCTCCGGGACCCTCTCAATCCGCTATGGCTACACCTTC. Translation: CSASSGTLSIRYGYTF.